The present T cell receptor (beta chain) was sequenced within a study of T cell responses to AZD1222 COVID-19 vaccine. As concerns this clone: As yet, its antigen is unknown.

The CDR3 length is 13 residues. The V gene lost 2 bases and the J gene lost 1 base, with 5 bases spanning the gap. Germline V lookup: CDR1 KGHSH, CDR2 LQKENI. Profiled with immunoSEQ multiplex PCR; TCRdb holds only in-frame clones, not every one. This sample yields about 120,000 clones, of which 80% to 90% are seen a single time; 9% to 9.5% belongs to the top ten. Study results and limitations: Clonal diversity was possibly underestimated, and white British individuals and females predominated among donors.

The rearrangement uses TRBV18 and TRBJ1-1; unclear D gene. The sequenced sample was peripheral blood, obtained on day 0 of AZD1222 vaccination. The clonotype comes from an adult in good health. The CDR3 region has the DNA TGTGCCAGCTCACCAACCAGGAACACTGAAGCTTTCTTT. Translation gives CASSPTRNTEAFF.